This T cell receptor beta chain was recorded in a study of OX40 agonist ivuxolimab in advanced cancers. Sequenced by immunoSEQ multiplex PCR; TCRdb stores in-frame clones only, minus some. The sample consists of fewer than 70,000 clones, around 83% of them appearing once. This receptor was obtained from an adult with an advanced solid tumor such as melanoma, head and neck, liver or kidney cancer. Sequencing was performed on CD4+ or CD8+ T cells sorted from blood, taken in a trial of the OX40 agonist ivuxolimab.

DNA of the CDR3: TGTGCCACCAGCAGAGATGGGGGGGCGGCGGCTAATGAAAAACTGTTTTTT. It translates to CATSRDGGAAANEKLFF. The chain couples TRBV15 to TRBJ1-4, with D possibly matching TRBD1 (6 bases). The germline V gene encodes CDR1 LNHNV and CDR2 YYDKDF (reference sequence). The CDR3 has 17 amino acids. V was trimmed by 0 bases and J by 3 bases, leaving 14 bases between them.